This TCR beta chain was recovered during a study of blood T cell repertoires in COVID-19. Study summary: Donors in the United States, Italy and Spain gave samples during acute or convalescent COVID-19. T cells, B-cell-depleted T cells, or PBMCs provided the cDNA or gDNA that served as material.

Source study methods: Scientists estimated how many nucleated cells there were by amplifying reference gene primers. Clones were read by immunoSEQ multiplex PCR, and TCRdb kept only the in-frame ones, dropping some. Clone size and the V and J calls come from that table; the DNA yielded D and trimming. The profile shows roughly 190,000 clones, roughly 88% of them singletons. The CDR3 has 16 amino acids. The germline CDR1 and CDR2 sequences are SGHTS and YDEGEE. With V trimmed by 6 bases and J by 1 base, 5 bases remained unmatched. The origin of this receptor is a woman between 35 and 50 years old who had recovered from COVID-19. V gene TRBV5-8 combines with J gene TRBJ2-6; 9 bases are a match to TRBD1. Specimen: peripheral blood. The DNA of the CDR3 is TGTGCCAGCACCTGGGACAGGGTATCTGGGGCCAACGTCCTGACTTTC. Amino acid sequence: CASTWDRVSGANVLTF. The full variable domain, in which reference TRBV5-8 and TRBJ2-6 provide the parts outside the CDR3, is EAGVTQSPTHLIKTRGQQATLRCSPISGHTSVYWYQQALGLGLQFLLWYDEGEERNRGNFPPRFSGRQFPNYSSELNVNALELEDSALYLCASTWDRVSGANVLTFGAGSRLTVL.